The source of this T cell receptor beta chain is a study of OX40 agonist ivuxolimab in advanced cancers. Background on the study: Treatment of patients was with ivuxolimab, an agonistic anti-OX40 (CD134) antibody.

Sequencing was performed with immunoSEQ multiplex PCR; in TCRdb, only in-frame clones are kept and a portion is missing. Counted here are about 68,000 clones, about 79% occurring once; the ten biggest clones make up 1.5% to 2%. Germline CDR1 reads SGHDT; CDR2 reads YYEEEE. The CDR3 is 16 amino acids. Deletions cut 9 bases from V and 1 base from J, with 17 bases between. Sequencing was performed on CD4+ or CD8+ T cells sorted from blood, taken in a trial of the OX40 agonist ivuxolimab. The sequence was collected from an adult with an advanced solid tumor such as melanoma, head and neck, liver or kidney cancer. V usage is TRBV5-6 and J usage is TRBJ2-6; D is unresolved. The CDR3 reads CATKGSGRSGANVLTF. The CDR3 region has the DNA TGTGCCACCAAAGGGTCAGGAAGATCTGGGGCCAACGTCCTGACTTTC.